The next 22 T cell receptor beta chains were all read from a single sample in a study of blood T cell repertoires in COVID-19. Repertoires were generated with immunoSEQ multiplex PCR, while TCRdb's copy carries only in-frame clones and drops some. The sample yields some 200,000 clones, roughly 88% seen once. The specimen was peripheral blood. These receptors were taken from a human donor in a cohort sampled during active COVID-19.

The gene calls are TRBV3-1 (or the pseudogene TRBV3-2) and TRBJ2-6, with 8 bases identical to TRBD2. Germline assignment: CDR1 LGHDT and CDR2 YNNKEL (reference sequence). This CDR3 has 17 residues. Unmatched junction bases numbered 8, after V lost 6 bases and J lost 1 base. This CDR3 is CASRGLAGSSGANVLTF. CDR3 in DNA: TGTGCCAGCAGGGGTTTAGCGGGATCTTCTGGGGCCAACGTCCTGACTTTC.

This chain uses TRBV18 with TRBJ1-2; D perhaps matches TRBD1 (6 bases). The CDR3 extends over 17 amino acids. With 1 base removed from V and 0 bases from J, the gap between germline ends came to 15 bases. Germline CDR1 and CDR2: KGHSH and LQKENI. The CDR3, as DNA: TGTGCCAGCTCACCACTTGGACAGAGCTTAGCTAACTATGGCTACACCTTC. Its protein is CASSPLGQSLANYGYTF.

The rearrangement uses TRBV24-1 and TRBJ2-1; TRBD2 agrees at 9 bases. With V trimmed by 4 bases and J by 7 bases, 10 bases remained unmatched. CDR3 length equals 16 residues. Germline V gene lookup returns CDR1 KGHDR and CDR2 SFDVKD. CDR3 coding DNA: TGTGCCACCAGTGACCCTGGGCGGGAGGGGGGAAATGAGCAGTTCTTC. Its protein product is CATSDPGREGGNEQFF.

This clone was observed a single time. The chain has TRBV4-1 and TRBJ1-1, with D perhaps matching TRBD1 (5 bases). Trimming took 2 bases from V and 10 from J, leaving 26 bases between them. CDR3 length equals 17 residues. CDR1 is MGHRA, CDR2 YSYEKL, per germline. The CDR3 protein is CASSQRLAGTDNLGAFF. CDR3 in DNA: TGCGCCAGCAGCCAACGACTAGCCGGGACGGATAATTTGGGAGCTTTCTTT.

CDR3 nucleotide sequence: TGTGCCAGCAGTTACACCGCATCGGGCGGGGAGCTGTTTTTT. It is translated as CASSYTASGGELFF. V usage is TRBV6-5 and J usage is TRBJ2-2; no definite D call. CDR3 length: 14 amino acids. Germline CDR1 reads MNHEY; CDR2 reads SVGAGI. With 2 bases removed from V and 7 bases from J, the gap between germline ends came to 11 bases.

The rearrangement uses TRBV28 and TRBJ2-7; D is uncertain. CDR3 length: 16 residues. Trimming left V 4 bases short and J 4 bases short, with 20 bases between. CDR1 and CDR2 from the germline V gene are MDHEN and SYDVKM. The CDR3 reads CASSSTTWRLRYEQYF. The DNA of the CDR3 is TGTGCCAGCAGTTCCACTACCTGGAGATTAAGATACGAGCAGTACTTC. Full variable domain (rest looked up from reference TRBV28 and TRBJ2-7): DVKVTQSSRYLVKRTGEKVFLECVQDMDHENMFWYRQDPGLGLRLIYFSYDVKMKEKGDIPEGYSVSREKKERFSLILESASTNQTSMYLCASSSTTWRLRYEQYFGPGTRLTVT.

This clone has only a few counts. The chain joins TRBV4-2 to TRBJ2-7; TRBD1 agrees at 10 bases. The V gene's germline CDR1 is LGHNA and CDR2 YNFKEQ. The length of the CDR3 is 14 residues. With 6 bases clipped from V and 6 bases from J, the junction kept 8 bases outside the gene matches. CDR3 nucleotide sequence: TGTGCCAGCAGTAGGGTGACAGGGGGCCGCGAGCAGTACTTC. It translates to CASSRVTGGREQYF.

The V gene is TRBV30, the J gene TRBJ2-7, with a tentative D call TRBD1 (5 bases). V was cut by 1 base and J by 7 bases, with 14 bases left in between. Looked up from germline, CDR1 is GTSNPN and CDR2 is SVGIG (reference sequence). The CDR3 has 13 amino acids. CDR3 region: CAWSGPLKGEQYF. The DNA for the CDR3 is TGTGCCTGGAGTGGCCCCCTTAAGGGGGAGCAGTACTTC.

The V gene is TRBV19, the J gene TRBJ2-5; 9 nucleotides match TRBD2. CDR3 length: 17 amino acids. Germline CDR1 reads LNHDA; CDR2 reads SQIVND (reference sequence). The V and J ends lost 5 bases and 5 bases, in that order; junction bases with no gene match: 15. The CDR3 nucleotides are TGTGCCAGTAGTCCTGGACTAGCGCGGAGGGTGGGGGAGACCCAGTACTTC. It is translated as CASSPGLARRVGETQYF.

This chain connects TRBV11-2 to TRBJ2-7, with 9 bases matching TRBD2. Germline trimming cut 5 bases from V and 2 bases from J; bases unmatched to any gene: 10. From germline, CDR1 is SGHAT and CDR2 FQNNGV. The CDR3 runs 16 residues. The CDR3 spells CASSGVALAGPYEQYF. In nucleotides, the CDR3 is TGTGCCAGCAGCGGAGTGGCACTAGCGGGCCCCTACGAGCAGTACTTC.

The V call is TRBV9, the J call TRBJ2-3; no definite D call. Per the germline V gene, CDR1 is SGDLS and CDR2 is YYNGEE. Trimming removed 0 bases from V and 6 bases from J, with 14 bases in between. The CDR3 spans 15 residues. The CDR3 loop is CASSVAPRNGDTQYF. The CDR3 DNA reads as TGTGCCAGCAGCGTAGCCCCTCGAAACGGGGATACGCAGTATTTT. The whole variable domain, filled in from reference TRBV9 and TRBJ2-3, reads DSGVTQTPKHLITATGQRVTLRCSPRSGDLSVYWYQQSLDQGLQFLIQYYNGEERAKGNILERFSAQQFPDLHSELNLSSLELGDSALYFCASSVAPRNGDTQYFGPGTRLTVL.

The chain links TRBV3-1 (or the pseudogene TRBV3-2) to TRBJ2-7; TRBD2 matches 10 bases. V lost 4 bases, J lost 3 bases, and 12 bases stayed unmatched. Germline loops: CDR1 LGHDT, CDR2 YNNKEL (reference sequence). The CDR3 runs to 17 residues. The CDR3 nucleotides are TGTGCCAGCAGCCCTTCTTCCAGGATAGCGGGGGGCTACGAGCAGTACTTC. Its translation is CASSPSSRIAGGYEQYF.

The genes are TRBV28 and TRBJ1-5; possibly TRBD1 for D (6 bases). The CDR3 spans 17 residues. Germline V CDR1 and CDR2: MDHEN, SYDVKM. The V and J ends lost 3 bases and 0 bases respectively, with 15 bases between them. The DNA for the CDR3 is TGTGCCAGCAGTTTTCCTCAGGGGCTGTATAGCAATCAGCCCCAGCATTTT. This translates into CASSFPQGLYSNQPQHF.

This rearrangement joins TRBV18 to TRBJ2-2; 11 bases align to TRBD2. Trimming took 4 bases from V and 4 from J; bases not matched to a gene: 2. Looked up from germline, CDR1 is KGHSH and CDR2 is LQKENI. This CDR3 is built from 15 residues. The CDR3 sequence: CASSHGLAGTGELFF. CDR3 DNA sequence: TGTGCCAGCTCACATGGACTAGCGGGCACCGGGGAGCTGTTTTTT.

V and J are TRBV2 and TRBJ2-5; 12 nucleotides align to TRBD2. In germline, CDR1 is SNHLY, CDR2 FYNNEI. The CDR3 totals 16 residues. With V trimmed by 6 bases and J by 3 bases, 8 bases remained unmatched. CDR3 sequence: CASSTGLAGLKETQYF. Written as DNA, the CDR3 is TGTGCCAGCAGCACAGGACTAGCGGGACTAAAAGAGACCCAGTACTTC.

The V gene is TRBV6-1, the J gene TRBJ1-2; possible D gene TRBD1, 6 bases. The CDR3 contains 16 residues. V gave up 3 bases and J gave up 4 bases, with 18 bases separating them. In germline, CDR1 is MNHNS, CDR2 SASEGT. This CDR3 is CASSERQGSTSYGYTF. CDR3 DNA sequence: TGTGCCAGCAGTGAGAGGCAGGGGTCCACCTCCTATGGCTACACCTTC.

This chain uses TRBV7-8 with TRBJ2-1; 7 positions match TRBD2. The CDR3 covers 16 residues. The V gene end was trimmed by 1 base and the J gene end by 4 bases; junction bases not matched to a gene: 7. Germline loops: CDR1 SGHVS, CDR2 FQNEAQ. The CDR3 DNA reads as TGTGCCAGCAGCTTAGTGGTAGCGGGTCCTTACAATGAGCAGTTCTTC. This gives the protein CASSLVVAGPYNEQFF.

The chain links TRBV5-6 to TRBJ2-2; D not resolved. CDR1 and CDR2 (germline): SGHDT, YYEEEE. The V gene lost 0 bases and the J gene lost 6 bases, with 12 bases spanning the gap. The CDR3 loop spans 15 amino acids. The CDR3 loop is CASSLVPQVPGELFF. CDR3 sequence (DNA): TGTGCCAGCAGCTTGGTTCCCCAGGTCCCCGGGGAGCTGTTTTTT.

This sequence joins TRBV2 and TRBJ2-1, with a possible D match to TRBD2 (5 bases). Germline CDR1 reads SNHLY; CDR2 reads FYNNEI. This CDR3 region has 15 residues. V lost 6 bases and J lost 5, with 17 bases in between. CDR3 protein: CASSPRSTGNNEQFF. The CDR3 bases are TGTGCCAGCAGCCCAAGGTCAACGGGGAACAATGAGCAGTTCTTC.

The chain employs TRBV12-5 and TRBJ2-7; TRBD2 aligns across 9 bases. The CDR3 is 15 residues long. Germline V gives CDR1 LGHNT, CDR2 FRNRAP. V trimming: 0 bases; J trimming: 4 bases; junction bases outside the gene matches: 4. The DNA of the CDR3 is TGTGCTAGTGGTTTGGTTCGAAGCGGGAGGTACGAGCAGTACTTC. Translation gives CASGLVRSGRYEQYF.

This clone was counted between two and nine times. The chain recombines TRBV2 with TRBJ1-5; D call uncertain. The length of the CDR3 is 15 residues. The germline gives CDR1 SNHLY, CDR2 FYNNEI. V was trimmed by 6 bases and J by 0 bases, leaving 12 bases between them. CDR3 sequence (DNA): TGTGCCAGCAGCCTAAAGCACCATAGCAATCAGCCCCAGCATTTT. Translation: CASSLKHHSNQPQHF.

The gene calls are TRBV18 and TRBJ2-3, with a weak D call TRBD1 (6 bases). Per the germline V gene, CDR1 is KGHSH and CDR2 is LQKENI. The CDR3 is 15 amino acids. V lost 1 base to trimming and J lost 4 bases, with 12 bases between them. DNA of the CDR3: TGTGCCAGCTCACCACAAGCCTCAGGGGCAGATACGCAGTATTTT. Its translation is CASSPQASGADTQYF.